What follows describes a single T cell receptor (beta chain). Its antigen remains unidentified. The entry originates in a study of T cell responses to AZD1222 COVID-19 vaccine. Study-level points and caveats: Dominant at 160-218 and 743-854, vaccine-associated CD4 TCRs also spanned spike. The sample set comprised mostly white British donors with more females, and clonal diversity was possibly underestimated. Recipients of AZD1222 seropositive at baseline numbered only 5 or 6. Repertoires were obtained only post-peak T cell response.

Sequencing was performed with immunoSEQ multiplex PCR; in TCRdb, only in-frame clones are kept and a portion is missing. The sample shows more than 150,000 clones, around 94% of them seen only once. CDR1 is MNHEY, CDR2 SVGEGT, per germline. Trimming stripped 6 bases from V and 10 bases from J, with 19 bases between. The CDR3 is made up of 15 amino acids. The V gene is TRBV6-2 or TRBV6-3, the J gene TRBJ1-6; D gene unclear. The sequencing used peripheral blood, collected on day 0 of AZD1222 vaccination. The TCR originated in an adult in good health. CDR3 in DNA: TGTGCCAGCAGCCCTACTGTGGGGTATGACTCACCCCTCCACTTT. Amino acid sequence: CASSPTVGYDSPLHF.